A single sample is the source of the 22 T cell receptor beta chains below, sequenced in a study of OX40 agonist ivuxolimab in advanced cancers. Generated by immunoSEQ multiplex PCR, the TCRdb table keeps only in-frame clones and is missing some. The profile shows tens of thousands of clones, approximately 81% of them singletons. This material consisted of CD4+ or CD8+ T cells sorted from blood, taken in a trial of the OX40 agonist ivuxolimab. The receptor set was obtained from an adult with an advanced solid tumor such as melanoma, head and neck, liver or kidney cancer.

This clone has just a few counts. Other DNA sequences in this sample translate to the same CDR3. V and J are TRBV9 and TRBJ2-7; 7 nucleotides align to TRBD2. The ends lost 0 bases at V and 0 bases at J; junction bases unmatched: 3. Germline assignment: CDR1 SGDLS and CDR2 YYNGEE. The CDR3 covers 15 residues. In DNA form, the CDR3 reads TGTGCCAGCAGCGTAGCTAGCGGTTACTCCTACGAGCAGTACTTC. Its protein is CASSVASGYSYEQYF.

V gene TRBV6-5 combines with J gene TRBJ2-5; D remains unclear. Germline V gene sequence: CDR1 MNHEY, CDR2 SVGAGI. The CDR3 length is 15 residues. Trimming stripped 6 bases from V and 5 bases from J, with 19 bases between. CDR3 DNA sequence: TGTGCCAGCAGCTCGGACCACTCGTTAAAGGAGACCCAGTACTTC. Translation: CASSSDHSLKETQYF.

The genes are TRBV7-9 and TRBJ1-2; D gene ambiguous. The germline CDR1 and CDR2 sequences are SEHNR and FQNEAQ (reference sequence). This CDR3 has 15 amino acids. V was clipped by 1 base and J by 4 bases, with 13 bases between them. Written as DNA, the CDR3 is TGTGCCAGCAGCTTAGGGATTAGACTTGGCTATGGCTACACCTTC. Amino acids: CASSLGIRLGYGYTF.

This rearrangement joins TRBV11-2 to TRBJ1-2, with D possibly being TRBD1 (6 bases). With 4 bases removed from V and 4 bases from J, the gap between germline ends came to 16 bases. CDR3 size: 15 residues. In germline, CDR1 is SGHAT, CDR2 FQNNGV. CDR3: CASSSQWRGTYGYTF. The CDR3 coding sequence is TGTGCCAGCAGCTCCCAGTGGAGGGGGACCTATGGCTACACCTTC.

J is TRBJ1-5 and V is TRBV29-1; possibly TRBD1 for D (6 bases). Deletions cut 7 bases from V and 2 bases from J, with 15 bases between. This CDR3 is built from 14 residues. Germline V gene data show CDR1 as SQVTM and CDR2 as ANQGSEA. CDR3 sequence: CSGYRESRNQPQHF. CDR3 bases: TGCAGCGGTTACAGGGAATCACGCAATCAGCCCCAGCATTTT.

A few counts support this clone. This chain uses TRBV7-6 with TRBJ2-7, with D unresolved. Trimming pared 5 bases from V and 6 bases from J, leaving 8 bases between. Germline CDR1 is SGHVS and CDR2 is FNYEAQ. This CDR3 region has 11 residues. The CDR3 reads CASSTGPEQYF. CDR3 coding DNA: TGTGCCAGCAGCACCGGGCCCGAGCAGTACTTC.

With respect to this clone: Other DNA sequences in this specimen translate into the identical CDR3. This sequence joins TRBV2 and TRBJ1-6; perhaps TRBD1 as D (6 bases). Trimming pared 0 bases from V and 7 bases from J, leaving 10 bases between. The CDR3 totals 15 residues. Germline CDR1 is SNHLY and CDR2 is FYNNEI. CDR3 nucleotides: TGTGCCAGCAGTGAAGCGGGGGGCCGGAATTCACCCCTCCACTTT. Protein product: CASSEAGGRNSPLHF. The whole variable domain, filled in from reference TRBV2 and TRBJ1-6, reads EPEVTQTPSHQVTQMGQEVILRCVPISNHLYFYWYRQILGQKVEFLVSFYNNEISEKSEIFDDQFSVERPDGSNFTLKIRSTKLEDSAMYFCASSEAGGRNSPLHFGNGTRLTVT.

This clone showed up just a few times. This chain links TRBV7-8 with TRBJ2-5, with 7 bases matching TRBD1. Germline loops: CDR1 SGHVS, CDR2 FQNEAQ. Trimming at V came to 4 bases and at J to 4 bases, leaving 3 bases not matched to a gene. The CDR3 totals 13 residues. The CDR3 loop reads CASSWDRGETQYF. The CDR3 DNA reads as TGTGCCAGCAGCTGGGACAGAGGAGAGACCCAGTACTTC.

The J gene is TRBJ1-2, the V gene TRBV5-1, with 10 bases identical to TRBD1. The V gene end was trimmed by 3 bases and the J gene end by 3 bases; junction bases not matched to a gene: 5. The CDR3 has 15 residues. The germline V gene encodes CDR1 SGHRS and CDR2 YFSETQ. The CDR3 is CASSSGTGEDYGYTF. The CDR3 DNA is TGCGCCAGCAGCTCAGGGACAGGGGAAGACTATGGCTACACCTTC.

The chain is built from TRBV7-8 and TRBJ1-4; D gene ambiguous. The CDR3 extends over 14 amino acids. The germline CDR1 and CDR2 sequences are SGHVS and FQNEAQ. V lost 3 bases and J lost 7, with 12 bases in between. The CDR3 loop is CASSFYRISEKLFF. DNA of the CDR3: TGTGCCAGCAGCTTTTACAGAATTTCTGAAAAACTGTTTTTT.

This chain connects TRBV9 to TRBJ1-4; D ambiguous. The V gene's germline CDR1 is SGDLS and CDR2 YYNGEE. This CDR3 has 14 residues. The ends were cut back, 0 bases at V and 8 bases at J, with 11 bases in the middle. The CDR3 nucleotides read TGTGCCAGCAGCGTAGGGGGAGTCGGGGAAAAACTGTTTTTT. It encodes CASSVGGVGEKLFF.

The CDR3 spells CASSPGTGDYEQYF. The DNA for the CDR3 is TGTGCCAGCTCACCAGGGACAGGGGACTACGAGCAGTACTTC. This rearrangement joins TRBV18 to TRBJ2-7; 10 nucleotides align to TRBD1. V was pared by 2 bases and J by 3 bases, with 1 base of the junction left unmatched. The CDR3 is made up of 14 amino acids. Per germline, CDR1 KGHSH and CDR2 LQKENI. Together with reference TRBV18 and TRBJ2-7, the CDR3 gives the full variable domain: NAGVMQNPRHLVRRRGQEARLRCSPMKGHSHVYWYRQLPEEGLKFMVYLQKENIIDESGMPKERFSAEFPKEGPSILRIQQVVRGDSAAYFCASSPGTGDYEQYFGPGTRLTVT.

CDR3 loop: CASSVRTGGLEKLFF. CDR3 sequence (DNA): TGTGCCAGTAGTGTCCGGACAGGGGGTCTAGAAAAACTGTTTTTT. The V and J genes are TRBV19 and TRBJ1-4, with 10 bases identical to TRBD1. V was pared by 5 bases and J by 8 bases, with 8 bases of the junction left unmatched. The CDR3 spans 15 residues. Germline CDR1 is LNHDA and CDR2 is SQIVND (reference sequence).

This rearrangement joins TRBV20-1 to TRBJ1-2; a possible D gene is TRBD1 (6 bases). Germline loops: CDR1 DFQATT, CDR2 SNEGSKA (reference sequence). V lost 4 bases, J lost 14 bases, and 17 bases lay in between. The CDR3 totals 11 residues. CDR3 in DNA: TGCAGTGCTAATACAGGGACTAGTCGAACCTTC. It specifies CSANTGTSRTF.

The chain uses TRBV18 and TRBJ1-1, with TRBD1 as a possible D gene (5 bases). There are 16 residues in the CDR3. The germline V and J ends were trimmed by 1 base and 3 bases, with 15 bases remaining between them. Germline CDR1 KGHSH, CDR2 LQKENI. In DNA, the CDR3 is TGTGCCAGCTCACCACTCGGGGGGGTCGGGGACACTGAAGCTTTCTTT. Its protein is CASSPLGGVGDTEAFF.

About this clone itself: The junction shows a germline mismatch at one end, possibly a read error. The chain recombines TRBV7-7 with TRBJ2-5; possible D gene TRBD2, 7 bases. The length of the CDR3 is 13 residues. Looked up from germline, CDR1 is SSHAT and CDR2 is FNYEAQ (reference sequence). The CDR3 region is CASSFGGRETQYF. CDR3 bases: TGTGCTAGCAGCTTCGGGGGGCGAGAGACCCAGTACTTC.

V is TRBV10-3 and J is TRBJ2-7, with D possibly TRBD2 on 5 matching bases. Germline-derived CDR1 and CDR2 are ENHRY and SYGVKD. With 6 bases removed from V and 1 base from J, the gap between germline ends came to 10 bases. This CDR3 is 13 amino acids long. The CDR3 region is CAIRAGVSYEQYF. The CDR3 region has the DNA TGTGCCATCAGGGCCGGGGTTTCCTACGAGCAGTACTTC.

The rearrangement joins TRBV7-6 to TRBJ1-6; no definite D call. CDR3 size: 15 residues. CDR1 is SGHVS, CDR2 FNYEAQ, per germline. Trimming took off 1 base at V and 8 bases at J, with 12 bases between the two ends. CDR3 coding DNA: TGTGCCAGCAGCTTAGAGGCTGCAGTGTATTCACCCCTCCACTTT. Residues: CASSLEAAVYSPLHF.

The rearrangement links TRBV6-5 to TRBJ1-6; D call uncertain. The V gene lost 2 bases and the J gene lost 7 bases, with 12 bases spanning the gap. This CDR3 has 15 amino acids. Germline V lookup: CDR1 MNHEY, CDR2 SVGAGI. Here the CDR3 DNA reads TGTGCCAGCAGTTACATGGCCAAATCAAATTCACCCCTCCACTTT. This translates into CASSYMAKSNSPLHF.

The V gene is TRBV6-5, the J gene TRBJ2-7, with 9 bases fitting TRBD1. The V gene end was trimmed by 5 bases and the J gene end by 3 bases; junction bases not matched to a gene: 5. Germline values: CDR1 MNHEY, CDR2 SVGAGI. The CDR3 has 14 residues. CDR3 nucleotides: TGTGCCAGCAGTGCCGGGGGACAGGGCTACGAGCAGTACTTC. Protein sequence: CASSAGGQGYEQYF.

V gene TRBV12-5 combines with J gene TRBJ2-5, with no clear D. Trimming left V 5 bases short and J 0 bases short, with 13 bases between. The CDR3 has 15 amino acids. The germline V gene encodes CDR1 LGHNT and CDR2 FRNRAP. This chain's CDR3 is CASGPWAAYQETQYF. The CDR3 DNA reads as TGTGCTAGTGGTCCTTGGGCAGCGTACCAAGAGACCCAGTACTTC.

This clone was seen only once. CDR3 region: CAISGTAKNFYEQYF. CDR3 coding DNA: TGTGCCATCAGTGGGACGGCTAAAAATTTCTACGAGCAGTACTTC. The chain combines TRBV10-3 with TRBJ2-7; D ambiguous. Trimming left V 4 bases short and J 3 bases short, with 16 bases between. This CDR3 has 15 amino acids. CDR1 is ENHRY, CDR2 SYGVKD, per germline.